This T cell receptor beta chain was profiled in a study of blood T cell repertoires in COVID-19. Study-wide background: COVID-19 samples, acute and convalescent, were from the United States, Italy and Spain. T cells, B-cell-depleted T cells, or PBMCs provided the cDNA or gDNA that served as material.

Enrolment of Seattle patients took place during active infection, and they were followed longitudinally. Germline assignment: CDR1 SGHVS and CDR2 FNYEAQ. V lost 2 bases and J lost 6; bases outside the gene matches: 6. The CDR3 is 15 amino acids. TCRdb keeps only in-frame clones here, not all; method: immunoSEQ multiplex PCR. The data contain roughly 330,000 clones, around 90% of them singletons. This sequence originates from a young man with COVID-19, enrolled during active disease. V usage is TRBV7-6 and J usage is TRBJ2-5; 10 nucleotides line up with TRBD2. Sequenced input: peripheral blood. The CDR3 loop is CASSLQRGGLKTQYF. CDR3 nucleotides: TGTGCCAGCAGCTTACAGCGGGGGGGCCTAAAGACCCAGTACTTC.